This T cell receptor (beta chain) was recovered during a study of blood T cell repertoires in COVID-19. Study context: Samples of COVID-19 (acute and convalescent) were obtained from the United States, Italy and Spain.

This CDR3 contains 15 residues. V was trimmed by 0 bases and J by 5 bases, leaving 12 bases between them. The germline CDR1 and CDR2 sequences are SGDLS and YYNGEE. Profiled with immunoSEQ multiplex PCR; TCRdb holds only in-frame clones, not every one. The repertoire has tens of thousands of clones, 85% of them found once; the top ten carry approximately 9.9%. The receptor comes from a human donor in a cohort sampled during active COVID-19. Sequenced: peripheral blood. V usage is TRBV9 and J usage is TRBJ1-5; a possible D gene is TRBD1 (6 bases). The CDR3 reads CASSVGGGGYQPQHF. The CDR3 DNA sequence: TGTGCCAGCAGCGTAGGCGGGGGGGGCTATCAGCCCCAGCATTTT.